A single sample is the source of the 14 T cell receptor beta chains below, sequenced in a study of shared T cell receptors in the human thymus. Sequenced by immunoSEQ multiplex PCR; TCRdb stores in-frame clones only, minus some. Counted here are some 700,000 clones, over 75% occurring once; the ten biggest clones make up about 0.01%. These data were also reused for a study on human thymus T cells.

Material for sequencing was thymocytes. The receptors here all came from a boy under two years old with a congenital heart defect.

V gene TRBV2 combines with J gene TRBJ1-5; 7 bases are shared with TRBD1. Germline V gives CDR1 SNHLY, CDR2 FYNNEI. With V trimmed by 0 bases and J by 0 bases, 23 bases remained unmatched. The CDR3 runs to 23 residues. The CDR3 reads CASSEALLGFGTEGPYSNQPQHF. The CDR3 region has the DNA TGTGCCAGCAGTGAAGCGCTTCTGGGTTTTGGGACAGAGGGACCTTATAGCAATCAGCCCCAGCATTTT.

This chain uses TRBV27 with TRBJ2-3; the match to TRBD1 covers 7 bases. Germline V gene lookup returns CDR1 MNHEY and CDR2 SMNVEV (reference sequence). The length of the CDR3 is 18 residues. After removal of 2 bases from V and 2 bases from J, the junction contained 13 bases not matched to a gene. This chain's CDR3 is CASSLRPARDRYTDTQYF. The CDR3 DNA follows: TGTGCCAGCAGTTTAAGGCCCGCCCGGGACAGATACACAGATACGCAGTATTTT.

The chain uses TRBV4-3 and TRBJ2-3, with 14 bases that match TRBD2. Germline V gives CDR1 LGHNA, CDR2 YSLEER. Trimming at V came to 4 bases and at J to 0 bases, leaving 12 bases not matched to a gene. The CDR3 loop spans 20 amino acids. CDR3 amino acids: CASSPPRTSGRIDSTDTQYF. DNA for the CDR3: TGCGCCAGCAGCCCCCCGAGGACTAGCGGGAGGATTGATAGCACAGATACGCAGTATTTT.

This clone was seen a single time. One end of the junction is discordant with germline, which a read error may explain. This rearrangement joins TRBV2 to TRBJ1-5, with a possible D match to TRBD1 (5 bases). Germline CDR1 SNHLY, CDR2 FYNNEI. The CDR3 length is 14 residues. The CDR3 loop reads CASSEQGRYQLQHF. For the CDR3, the DNA is TGTGCCAGCAGTGAACAGGGTAGATATCAGCTCCAGCATTTT.

The chain recombines TRBV14 with TRBJ2-2, with 12 bases lining up with TRBD2. V shed 4 bases and J 0 bases; nucleotides not matched to a gene: 3. Germline lookup yields CDR1 SGHDN and CDR2 FVKESK. CDR3 length equals 17 residues. The CDR3 DNA reads as TGTGCCAGCAGCCTGGGACTAGCGGGCGCGAACACCGGGGAGCTGTTTTTT. Protein sequence: CASSLGLAGANTGELFF.

This clone was recorded once. The rearrangement uses TRBV11-3 and TRBJ2-7; 7 nucleotides align to TRBD1. The CDR3 consists of 15 residues. Looked up from germline, CDR1 is SGHNT and CDR2 is YENEEA. V was clipped by 5 bases and J by 0 bases; unmatched bases: 7. The CDR3 loop reads CASSPHRDSSYEQYF. The CDR3 DNA is TGTGCCAGCAGCCCACACCGGGACAGCTCCTACGAGCAGTACTTC.

V usage is TRBV28 and J usage is TRBJ2-7; 7 bases agree with TRBD2. The CDR3 totals 15 residues. V was pared by 5 bases and J by 3 bases, with 10 bases of the junction left unmatched. Germline V gene sequence: CDR1 MDHEN, CDR2 SYDVKM. CDR3 sequence (DNA): TGTGCCAGCAGTAGCCAGGGACTATCAGGCTACGAGCAGTACTTC. Its translation is CASSSQGLSGYEQYF. Looking up the rest from reference TRBV28 and TRBJ2-7 gives the full variable domain: DVKVTQSSRYLVKRTGEKVFLECVQDMDHENMFWYRQDPGLGLRLIYFSYDVKMKEKGDIPEGYSVSREKKERFSLILESASTNQTSMYLCASSSQGLSGYEQYFGPGTRLTVT.

The genes are TRBV30 and TRBJ2-5; TRBD1 agrees at 12 bases. The J segment lost 1 base and the V segment lost 1 base, leaving 4 bases of the junction unmatched. The length of the CDR3 is 16 residues. The germline gives CDR1 GTSNPN, CDR2 SVGIG (reference sequence). This CDR3 is CAWSGWDRGLQETQYF. In nucleotides, the CDR3 is TGTGCCTGGAGTGGCTGGGACAGGGGGCTCCAAGAGACCCAGTACTTC.

The chain has TRBV7-9 and TRBJ2-1, with unresolved D. The germline V gene encodes CDR1 SEHNR and CDR2 FQNEAQ (reference sequence). V was cut by 1 base and J by 5 bases, with 6 bases left in between. The CDR3 covers 13 residues. The CDR3 sequence: CASSLVYNNEQFF. CDR3 coding DNA: TGTGCCAGCAGCTTAGTTTATAACAATGAGCAGTTCTTC.

V gene TRBV6-5 combines with J gene TRBJ2-5, with no clear D. There are 13 residues in the CDR3. Trimming stripped 6 bases from V and 5 bases from J, with 13 bases between. Germline lookup yields CDR1 MNHEY and CDR2 SVGAGI. This chain's CDR3 is CASRSLYVETQYF. The DNA of the CDR3 is TGTGCCAGCAGGTCCCTCTACGTGGAGACCCAGTACTTC.

The rearrangement uses TRBV7-9 and TRBJ2-2; 7 nucleotides match TRBD2. The CDR3 is 17 residues long. Per the germline V gene, CDR1 is SEHNR and CDR2 is FQNEAQ (reference sequence). V lost 2 bases to trimming and J lost 4 bases; unmatched junction nucleotides: 10. CDR3 in amino acids: CASSLSVAGAVTGELFF. The DNA of the CDR3 is TGTGCCAGCAGCTTAAGTGTCGCGGGAGCGGTCACCGGGGAGCTGTTTTTT.

The V gene is TRBV11-1, the J gene TRBJ1-2; TRBD1 is a possible D gene (5 bases). The CDR3 sequence is 12 residues long. Trimming shortened V by 5 bases and J by 3 bases, and 7 bases separated the two germline ends. Germline CDR1 reads SGHAT; CDR2 reads FQDESV (reference sequence). The CDR3 bases are TGTGCCAGCAGCCAGGGCCACTATGGCTACACCTTC. It translates to CASSQGHYGYTF.

V gene TRBV27 combines with J gene TRBJ2-5; TRBD2 aligns across 9 bases. The J call may be wrong; the DNA end is better matched by TRBJ2-7. Germline CDR1 and CDR2: MNHEY and SMNVEV (reference sequence). The CDR3 consists of 16 residues. CDR3 DNA sequence: TGTGCCAGCAGTCCCCTGCGCGGGAGGGAGCTGTACGAGCAGTACTTC. Translated: CASSPLRGRELYEQYF.

V gene TRBV25-1 combines with J gene TRBJ2-1; 8 bases map to TRBD1. This CDR3 spans 15 amino acids. Germline V lookup: CDR1 MGHDK, CDR2 SYGVNS. V dropped 2 bases and J dropped 10; count of bases not matched to a gene: 10. The CDR3, as DNA: TGTGCCAGCAGTGAAGGACAGGGTTCCCCCGAGGAGCAGTTCTTC. This sequence encodes CASSEGQGSPEEQFF.